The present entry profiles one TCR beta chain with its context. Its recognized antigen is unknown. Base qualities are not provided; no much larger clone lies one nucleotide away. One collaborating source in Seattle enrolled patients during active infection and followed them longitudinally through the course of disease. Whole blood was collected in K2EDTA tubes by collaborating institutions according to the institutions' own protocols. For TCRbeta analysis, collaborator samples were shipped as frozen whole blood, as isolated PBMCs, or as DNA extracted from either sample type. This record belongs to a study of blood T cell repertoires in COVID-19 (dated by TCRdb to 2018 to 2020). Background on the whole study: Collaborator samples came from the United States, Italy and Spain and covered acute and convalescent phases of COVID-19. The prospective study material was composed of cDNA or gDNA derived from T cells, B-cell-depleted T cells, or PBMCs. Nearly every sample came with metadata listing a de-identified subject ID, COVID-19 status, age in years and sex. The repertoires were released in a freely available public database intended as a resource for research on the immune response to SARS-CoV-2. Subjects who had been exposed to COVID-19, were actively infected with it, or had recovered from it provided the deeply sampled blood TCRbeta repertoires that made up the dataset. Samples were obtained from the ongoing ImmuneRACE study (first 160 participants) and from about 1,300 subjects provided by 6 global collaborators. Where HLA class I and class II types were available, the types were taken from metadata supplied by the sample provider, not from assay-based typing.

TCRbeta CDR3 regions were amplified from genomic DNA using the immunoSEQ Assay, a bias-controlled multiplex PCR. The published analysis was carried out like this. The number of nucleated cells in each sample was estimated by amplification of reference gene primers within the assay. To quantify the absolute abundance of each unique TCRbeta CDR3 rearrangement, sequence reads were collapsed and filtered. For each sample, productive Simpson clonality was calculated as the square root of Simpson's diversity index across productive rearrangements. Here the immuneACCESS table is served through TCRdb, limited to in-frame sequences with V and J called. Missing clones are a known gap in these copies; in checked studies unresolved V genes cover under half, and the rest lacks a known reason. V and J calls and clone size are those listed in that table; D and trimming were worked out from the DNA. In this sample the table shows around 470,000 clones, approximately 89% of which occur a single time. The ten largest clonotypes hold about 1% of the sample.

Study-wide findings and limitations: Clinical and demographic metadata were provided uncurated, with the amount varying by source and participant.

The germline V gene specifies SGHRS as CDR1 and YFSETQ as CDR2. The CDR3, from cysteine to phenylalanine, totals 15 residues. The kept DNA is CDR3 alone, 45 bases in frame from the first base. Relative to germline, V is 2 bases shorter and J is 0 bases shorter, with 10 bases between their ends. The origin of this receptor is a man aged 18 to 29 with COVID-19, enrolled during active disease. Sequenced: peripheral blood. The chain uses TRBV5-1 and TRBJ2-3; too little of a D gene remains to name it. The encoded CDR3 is CASSFTNPSTDTQYF. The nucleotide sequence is TGCGCCAGCAGCTTTACTAACCCTAGCACAGATACGCAGTATTTT.